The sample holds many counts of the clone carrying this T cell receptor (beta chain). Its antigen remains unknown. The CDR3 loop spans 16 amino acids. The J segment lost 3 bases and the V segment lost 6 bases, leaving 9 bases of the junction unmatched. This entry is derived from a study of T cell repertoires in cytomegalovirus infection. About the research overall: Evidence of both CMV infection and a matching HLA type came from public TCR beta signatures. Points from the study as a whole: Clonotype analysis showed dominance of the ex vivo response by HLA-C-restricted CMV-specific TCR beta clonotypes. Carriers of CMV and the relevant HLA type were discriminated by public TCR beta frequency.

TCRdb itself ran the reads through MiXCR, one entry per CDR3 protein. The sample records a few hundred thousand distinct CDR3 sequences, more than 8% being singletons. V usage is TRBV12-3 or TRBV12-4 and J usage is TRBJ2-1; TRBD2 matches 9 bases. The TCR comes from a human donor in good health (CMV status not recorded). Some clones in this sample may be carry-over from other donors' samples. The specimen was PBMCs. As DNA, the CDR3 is TGTGCCAGCAGGGTTAGCGGGAGTGGTAGCTACAATGAGCAGTTCTTC. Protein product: CASRVSGSGSYNEQFF.